This TCR beta chain comes out of a study of lymphopenia after photon versus proton radiotherapy. The CDR3 consists of 15 residues. Germline values: CDR1 MNHEY, CDR2 SMNVEV (reference sequence). Between the trimmed V and J ends, which lost 4 bases and 1 base, there was a span of 13 bases. In regard to this clone: Its cognate antigen is unknown.

Study results and limitations: Survival link was tested only in deceased patients; proton benefit remains a possibility.

The data were produced by immunoSEQ multiplex PCR, yet TCRdb's version contains in-frame clones alone and is incomplete. The sample shows 42,000 or so clones, under 85% of them seen only once. Sequencing was performed on peripheral blood, taken from a patient treated with proton-based radiotherapy. V and J are TRBV27 and TRBJ1-1, with no clear D. The source of this sequence is a woman in her 70s with pancreatic cancer. The CDR3 DNA reads as TGTGCCAGCAGTTCTGGGTGGGTCTCGAACACTGAAGCTTTCTTT. This gives the protein CASSSGWVSNTEAFF.